These 20 T cell receptor beta chains were all obtained from the same sample, sequenced in a study of graft-versus-host responses after intestinal transplantation. Antigens for these TCRs are unknown. Repertoires were generated with immunoSEQ multiplex PCR, while TCRdb's copy carries only in-frame clones and drops some. The data hold approximately 110,000 clones, with 85% to 95% observed a single time. The sample consisted of unstimulated CD8+ T cells sorted from spleen or lymph node cells, taken before transplant. Source of these receptors: a human donor who was the organ donor for an intestinal transplant.

The gene calls are TRBV27 and TRBJ2-5, with TRBD2 identical over 8 bases. V dropped 5 bases and J dropped 6; count of bases not matched to a gene: 5. The CDR3 covers 13 residues. The V gene's germline CDR1 is MNHEY and CDR2 SMNVEV (reference sequence). CDR3 sequence reads: CASSPGGGKTQYF. CDR3 DNA: TGTGCCAGCAGTCCGGGAGGGGGGAAGACCCAGTACTTC.

The chain recombines TRBV28 with TRBJ2-2; D remains ambiguous. The V end lost 6 bases, the J end lost 3 bases, and 2 bases lay between the germline ends. This CDR3 has 11 amino acids. Germline CDR1 is MDHEN and CDR2 is SYDVKM. CDR3 protein: CASRYTGELFF. The CDR3 nucleotides are TGTGCCAGCAGGTACACCGGGGAGCTGTTTTTT.

The chain joins TRBV6-5 to TRBJ1-1; D is unclear. The CDR3 length is 12 residues. Between the trimmed V and J ends, which lost 0 bases and 11 bases, there was a span of 10 bases. CDR1 MNHEY and CDR2 SVGAGI come from the germline V gene. The CDR3 sequence: CASSYSFRRAFF. Here the CDR3 DNA reads TGTGCCAGCAGTTACTCGTTCAGGCGTGCTTTCTTT.

The chain has TRBV19 and TRBJ1-5; unclear D gene. The CDR3 extends over 11 amino acids. CDR1 is LNHDA, CDR2 SQIVND, per germline (reference sequence). V was trimmed by 5 bases and J by 6 bases, leaving 5 bases between them. The CDR3 is CASSGGQPQHF. CDR3 in DNA: TGTGCCAGTAGTGGAGGTCAGCCCCAGCATTTT.

This sequence joins TRBV19 and TRBJ1-1; 7 nucleotides align to TRBD1. This CDR3 region has 18 residues. Germline V gene lookup returns CDR1 LNHDA and CDR2 SQIVND (reference sequence). V dropped 1 base and J dropped 3; count of bases not matched to a gene: 14. As DNA, the CDR3 is TGTGCCAGTAGTATAGTCTGGCAGGGGGTTTTTTTGTACACTGAAGCTTTCTTT. It specifies CASSIVWQGVFLYTEAFF.

The chain carries TRBV30 and TRBJ1-4; maybe TRBD1 (6 bases). In germline, CDR1 is GTSNPN, CDR2 SVGIG (reference sequence). The CDR3 length is 14 residues. V was pared by 1 base and J by 3 bases, with 9 bases between. As DNA, the CDR3 is TGTGCCTGGAGTGGACAGGTACCTAATGAAAAACTGTTTTTT. Its translation: CAWSGQVPNEKLFF. Together with reference TRBV30 and TRBJ1-4, the CDR3 gives the full variable domain: SQTIHQWPATLVQPVGSPLSLECTVEGTSNPNLYWYRQAAGRGLQLLFYSVGIGQISSEVPQNLSASRPQDRQFILSSKKLLLSDSGFYLCAWSGQVPNEKLFFGSGTQLSVL.

V is TRBV7-8 and J is TRBJ2-1; D remains unclear. The ends were cut back, 0 bases at V and 0 bases at J, with 3 bases in the middle. From germline, CDR1 is SGHVS and CDR2 FQNEAQ. The CDR3 totals 14 residues. The CDR3 sequence: CASSLAGSYNEQFF. Written as DNA, the CDR3 is TGTGCCAGCAGCTTAGCGGGCTCCTACAATGAGCAGTTCTTC.

A single count supports this clone. This chain connects TRBV4-3 to TRBJ1-2; D not resolved. This CDR3 spans 16 amino acids. V lost 1 base and J 2 bases, leaving 14 bases between the germline ends. Germline assignment: CDR1 LGHNA and CDR2 YSLEER. The CDR3 here is CASSQVVTDYNYGYTF. CDR3 DNA sequence: TGCGCCAGCAGCCAAGTTGTCACGGACTACAACTATGGCTACACCTTC.

The chain's CDR3 is CASSFGTSGRVEQYF. The CDR3 nucleotides are TGTGCCAGCAGCTTTGGGACTAGCGGGAGGGTCGAGCAGTACTTC. The rearrangement joins TRBV7-2 to TRBJ2-7; 16 bases line up with TRBD2. The CDR3 length is 15 residues. V shed 3 bases and J 6 bases; nucleotides not matched to a gene: 2. CDR1 and CDR2 (germline): SGHTA, FQGNSA.

DNA of the CDR3: TGTGCCAGCAGCCCGCAGGTGATGGGGACATTTATTCGGTACTTC. It specifies CASSPQVMGTFIRYF. The rearrangement uses TRBV7-2 and TRBJ2-7, with D maybe TRBD1 (6 bases). Germline V gene sequence: CDR1 SGHTA, CDR2 FQGNSA. The CDR3 sequence is 15 residues long. V lost 5 bases and J lost 12, with 26 bases in between.

The rearrangement uses TRBV27 and TRBJ2-7, with D perhaps assigned TRBD1 or TRBD2 (5 bases each). Trimming took 8 bases from V and 7 from J, leaving 18 bases between them. The CDR3 runs 13 residues. Germline V lookup: CDR1 MNHEY, CDR2 SMNVEV (reference sequence). CDR3 in amino acids: CASGWQGTGEQYF. The CDR3 DNA reads as TGTGCCAGCGGGTGGCAGGGCACGGGAGAGCAGTACTTC.

This clone is a singleton in its sample. The CDR3 region is CASTGLAGPKSSYNEQFF. The CDR3 coding sequence is TGTGCCAGCACCGGACTAGCGGGTCCAAAGAGCTCCTACAATGAGCAGTTCTTC. The gene calls are TRBV7-9 and TRBJ2-1; 11 positions agree with TRBD2. The junction had 11 bases not matched to a gene; V was cut back by 7 bases and J by 0 bases. CDR3 size: 18 residues. Per germline, CDR1 SEHNR and CDR2 FQNEAQ (reference sequence).

J is TRBJ1-5 and V is TRBV4-1; the D is unclear. There are 15 residues in the CDR3. V was clipped by 3 bases and J by 0 bases, with 9 bases between them. CDR1 and CDR2 (germline): MGHRA, YSYEKL. The CDR3 sequence: CASSHINPSNQPQHF. The CDR3 DNA reads as TGCGCCAGCAGCCATATTAATCCTAGCAATCAGCCCCAGCATTTT.

This chain uses TRBV5-1 with TRBJ2-1, with 12 bases aligning to TRBD2. V trimming: 0 bases; J trimming: 0 bases; junction bases outside the gene matches: 4. This CDR3 contains 18 residues. Germline V lookup: CDR1 SGHRS, CDR2 YFSETQ. CDR3 DNA sequence: TGCGCCAGCAGCTTGGGACTAGCGGGAGCCCCCTCCTACAATGAGCAGTTCTTC. Translating gives CASSLGLAGAPSYNEQFF.

J is TRBJ1-2 and V is TRBV7-2, with D perhaps TRBD1 (6 bases). Germline V gene sequence: CDR1 SGHTA, CDR2 FQGNSA. This CDR3 comprises 15 residues. V lost 5 bases and J lost 8, with 21 bases in between. CDR3 DNA sequence: TGTGCCAGCAGCACCCTCAGGGGCGCTATCTCCGGCTACACCTTC. Encoded protein: CASSTLRGAISGYTF.

The chain carries TRBV5-6 and TRBJ2-5, with TRBD2 identical over 8 bases. Germline V gene data show CDR1 as SGHDT and CDR2 as YYEEEE. The J segment lost 4 bases and the V segment lost 4 bases, leaving 6 bases of the junction unmatched. The CDR3 totals 14 residues. The CDR3 reads CASSKAGGRETQYF. The CDR3 DNA reads as TGTGCCAGCAGCAAGGCGGGGGGTCGAGAGACCCAGTACTTC.

This chain uses TRBV5-4 with TRBJ2-7, with D perhaps given as TRBD1 or TRBD2 (5 bases each). This CDR3 is built from 16 residues. V was shortened by 2 bases and J by 0 bases, with 15 bases between the two germline ends. Germline V gene sequence: CDR1 SGHNT, CDR2 YYREEE (reference sequence). CDR3 nucleotides: TGTGCCAGCAGCTTTGGGGCAGCTACTAGCTCCTACGAGCAGTACTTC. It codes for CASSFGAATSSYEQYF.

The chain has TRBV4-1 and TRBJ2-1; no clear D. Per germline, CDR1 MGHRA and CDR2 YSYEKL. V was cut by 0 bases and J by 4 bases, with 10 bases left in between. The CDR3 sequence is 15 residues long. CDR3 sequence: CASSQDSRAYNEQFF. The CDR3 nucleotides are TGCGCCAGCAGCCAAGACAGCCGGGCTTACAATGAGCAGTTCTTC.

V and J are TRBV28 and TRBJ1-1; 8 nucleotides line up with TRBD1. The CDR3 is 14 residues long. Germline lookup yields CDR1 MDHEN and CDR2 SYDVKM. V shed 3 bases, J shed 1 base, and the junction held 1 base outside the gene matches. Written as DNA, the CDR3 is TGTGCCAGCAGTTTGGACAGGGCGAACACTGAAGCTTTCTTT. The encoded protein is CASSLDRANTEAFF.

This clone was picked up a small number of times. This chain connects TRBV6-6 to TRBJ1-1, with TRBD1 identical over 8 bases. V lost 6 bases and J lost 6; bases outside the gene matches: 3. The germline CDR1 and CDR2 sequences are MNHNY and SVGAGI (reference sequence). CDR3 size: 12 residues. The CDR3 protein is CASRIRGPEAFF. CDR3 in DNA: TGTGCCAGCAGAATCAGGGGGCCTGAAGCTTTCTTT.